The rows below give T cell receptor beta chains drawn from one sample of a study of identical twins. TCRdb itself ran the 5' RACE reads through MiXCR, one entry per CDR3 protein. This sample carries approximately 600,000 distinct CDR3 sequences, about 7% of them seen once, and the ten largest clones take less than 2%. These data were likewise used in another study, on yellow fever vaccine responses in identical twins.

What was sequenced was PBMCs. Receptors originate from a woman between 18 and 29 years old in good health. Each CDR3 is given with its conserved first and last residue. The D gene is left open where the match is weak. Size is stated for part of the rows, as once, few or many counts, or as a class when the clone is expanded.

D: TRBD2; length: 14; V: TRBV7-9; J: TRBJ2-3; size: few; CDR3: CASRRREGPDTQYF; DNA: TGTGCCTCCCGCAGGCGGGAGGGACCGGATACGCAGTATTTT
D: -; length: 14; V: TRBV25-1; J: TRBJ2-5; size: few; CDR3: CASSEGGTQETQYF; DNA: TGTGCCAGCAGTGAAGGAGGGACCCAAGAGACCCAGTACTTC
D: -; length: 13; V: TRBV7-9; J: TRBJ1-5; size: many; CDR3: CASSYQGTQPQHF; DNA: TGTGCCAGCAGTTATCAGGGTACCCAGCCCCAGCATTTT
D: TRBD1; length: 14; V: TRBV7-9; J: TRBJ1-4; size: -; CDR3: CASSLGTGGPKLFF; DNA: TGTGCCAGCAGCCTCGGGACAGGGGGACCAAAACTGTTTTTT
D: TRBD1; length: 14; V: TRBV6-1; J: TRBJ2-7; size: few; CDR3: CATRPGQGKYEQYF; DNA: TGTGCCACCCGACCGGGACAGGGGAAGTACGAGCAGTACTTC
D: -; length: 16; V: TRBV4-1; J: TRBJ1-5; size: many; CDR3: CASSQALMGSHQPQHF; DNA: TGCGCCAGCAGCCAAGCCTTGATGGGGTCCCATCAGCCCCAGCATTTT
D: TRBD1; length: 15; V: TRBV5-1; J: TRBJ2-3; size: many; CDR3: CASSSRQGEADTQYF; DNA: TGCGCCAGCAGCTCCCGACAGGGGGAGGCAGATACGCAGTATTTT
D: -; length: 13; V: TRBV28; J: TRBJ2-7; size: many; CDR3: CASSFPGTYEQYF; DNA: TGTGCCAGCAGTTTTCCGGGGACCTACGAGCAGTACTTC
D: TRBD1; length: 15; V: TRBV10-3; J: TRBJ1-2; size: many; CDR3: CAISESRDSNYGYTF; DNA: TGTGCCATCAGTGAGTCAAGGGACAGCAACTATGGCTACACCTTC
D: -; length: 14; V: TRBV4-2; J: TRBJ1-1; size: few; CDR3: CASSPGQPHTEAFF; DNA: TGTGCCAGCAGCCCGGGACAACCGCACACTGAAGCTTTCTTT
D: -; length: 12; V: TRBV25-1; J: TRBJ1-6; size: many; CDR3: CASSHPGLPLHF; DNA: TGTGCCAGCAGTCATCCGGGACTCCCCCTCCACTTT
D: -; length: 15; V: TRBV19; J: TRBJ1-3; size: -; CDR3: CASRGPPGYGNTIYF; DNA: TGTGCCAGTAGGGGACCTCCAGGGTATGGAAACACCATATATTTT
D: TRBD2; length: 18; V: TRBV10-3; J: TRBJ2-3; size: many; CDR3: CATNPGLAVQMAPDTQYF; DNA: TGTGCCACCAACCCGGGACTAGCGGTTCAGATGGCCCCAGATACGCAGTATTTT
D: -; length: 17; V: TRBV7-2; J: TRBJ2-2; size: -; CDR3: CASTPLFPGDGAGELFF; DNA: TGTGCCAGCACCCCATTATTTCCGGGCGATGGAGCCGGGGAGCTGTTTTTT
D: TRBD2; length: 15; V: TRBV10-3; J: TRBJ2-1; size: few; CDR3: CAISEVAGGLNEQFF; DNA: TGTGCCATCAGTGAGGTAGCGGGGGGCCTCAATGAGCAGTTCTTC
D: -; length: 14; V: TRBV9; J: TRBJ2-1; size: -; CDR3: CASSVEQSNNEQFF; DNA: TGTGCCAGCAGCGTAGAACAGAGTAACAATGAGCAGTTCTTC
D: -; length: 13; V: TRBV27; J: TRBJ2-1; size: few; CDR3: CASMASNYNEQFF; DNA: TGTGCCAGCATGGCTAGTAACTACAATGAGCAGTTCTTC
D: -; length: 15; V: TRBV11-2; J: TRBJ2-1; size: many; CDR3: CASSLAVASLNEQFF; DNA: TGTGCCAGCAGCTTAGCTGTCGCCTCACTGAATGAGCAGTTCTTC
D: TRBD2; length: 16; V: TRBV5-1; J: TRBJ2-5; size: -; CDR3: CASSSPSGRASETQYF; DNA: TGCGCCAGCAGCTCACCTAGCGGGAGGGCCTCGGAGACCCAGTACTTC
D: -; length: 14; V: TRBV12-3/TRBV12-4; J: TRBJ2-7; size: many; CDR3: CASKGGQGHYEQYF; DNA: TGTGCCAGCAAAGGTGGGCAGGGCCACTACGAGCAGTACTTC
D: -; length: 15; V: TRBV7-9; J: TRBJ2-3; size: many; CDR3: CASSLAGGSTDTQYF; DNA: TGTGCCAGCAGCTTAGCGGGCGGGAGCACAGATACGCAGTATTTT
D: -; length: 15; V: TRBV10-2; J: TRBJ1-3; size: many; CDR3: CASSQPRVPGNTIYF; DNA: TGCGCCAGCAGTCAACCCCGGGTTCCTGGAAACACCATATATTTT
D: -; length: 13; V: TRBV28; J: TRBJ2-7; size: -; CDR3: CAIRPGTAYEQYF; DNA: TGTGCCATCCGACCCGGGACCGCATACGAGCAGTACTTC
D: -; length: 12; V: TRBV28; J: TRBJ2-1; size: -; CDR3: CASMSSYNEQFF; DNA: TGTGCCAGCATGAGCTCCTACAATGAGCAGTTCTTC
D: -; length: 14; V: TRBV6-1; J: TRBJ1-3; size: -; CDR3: CASSPTLSGNTIYF; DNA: TGTGCCAGCAGTCCGACGCTCTCTGGAAACACCATATATTTT
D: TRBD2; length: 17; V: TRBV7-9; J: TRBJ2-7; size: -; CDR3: CASSSGTLAGVLYEQYF; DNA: TGTGCCAGCAGCTCAGGAACCCTAGCGGGAGTCTTGTACGAGCAGTACTTC
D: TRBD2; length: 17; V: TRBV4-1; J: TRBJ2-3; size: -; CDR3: CASSRRLAGSSEDTQYF; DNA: TGCGCCAGCAGCCGACGACTAGCGGGGTCCTCCGAGGATACGCAGTATTTT
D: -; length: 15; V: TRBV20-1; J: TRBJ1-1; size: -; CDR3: CSVKQNSNMNTEAFF; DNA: TGCAGTGTTAAGCAAAACAGCAACATGAACACTGAAGCTTTCTTT
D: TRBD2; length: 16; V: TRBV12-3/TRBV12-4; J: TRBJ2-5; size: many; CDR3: CASSPGSSGVKETQYF; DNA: TGTGCCAGCAGTCCCGGGTCTAGCGGGGTGAAAGAGACCCAGTACTTC
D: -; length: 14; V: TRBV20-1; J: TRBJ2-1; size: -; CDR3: CSAREGTEYNEQFF; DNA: TGCAGTGCGAGAGAAGGGACCGAATACAATGAGCAGTTCTTC
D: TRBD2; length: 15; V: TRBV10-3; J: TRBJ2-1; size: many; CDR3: CAIAEREGSYNEQFF; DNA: TGTGCCATCGCAGAGCGGGAGGGCTCCTACAATGAGCAGTTCTTC
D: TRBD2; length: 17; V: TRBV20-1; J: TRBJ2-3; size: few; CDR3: CSVPTSGSVGSTDTQYF; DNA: TGCAGTGTACCGACTAGCGGGAGTGTAGGAAGCACAGATACGCAGTATTTT
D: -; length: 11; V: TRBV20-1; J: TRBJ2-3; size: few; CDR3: CSASRSDTQYF; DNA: TGCAGTGCTAGCCGATCAGATACGCAGTATTTT
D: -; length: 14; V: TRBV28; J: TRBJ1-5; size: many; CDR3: CASSPPYSNQPQHF; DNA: TGTGCCAGCAGTCCCCCTTATAGCAATCAGCCCCAGCATTTT
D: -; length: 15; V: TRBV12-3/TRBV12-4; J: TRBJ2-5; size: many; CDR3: CASSLMADPQETQYF; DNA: TGTGCCAGCAGTTTAATGGCTGACCCTCAAGAGACCCAGTACTTC
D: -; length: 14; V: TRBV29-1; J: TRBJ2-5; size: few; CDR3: CSVVGQTPKESQYF; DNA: TGCAGCGTTGTAGGGCAGACACCGAAAGAGTCCCAGTACTTC
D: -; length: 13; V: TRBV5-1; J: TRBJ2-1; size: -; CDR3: CASRGLPYNEQFF; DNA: TGCGCCAGCAGAGGACTCCCCTACAATGAGCAGTTCTTC
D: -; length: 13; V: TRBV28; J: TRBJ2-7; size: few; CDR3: CASSIGRTNEQYF; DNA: TGTGCCAGCAGTATAGGGCGGACGAACGAGCAGTACTTC
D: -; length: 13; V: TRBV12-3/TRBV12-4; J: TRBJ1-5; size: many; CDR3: CASSLTNEQPQHF; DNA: TGTGCCAGCAGCCTAACTAATGAGCAGCCCCAGCATTTT
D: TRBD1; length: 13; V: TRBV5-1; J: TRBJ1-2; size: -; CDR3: CASGSGTDYGYTF; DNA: TGCGCCAGCGGGTCTGGGACAGATTATGGCTACACCTTC
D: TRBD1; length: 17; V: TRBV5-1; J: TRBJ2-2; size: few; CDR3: CASSLYWSGGDTGELFF; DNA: TGCGCCAGCAGCTTGTACTGGTCAGGGGGCGATACCGGGGAGCTGTTTTTT
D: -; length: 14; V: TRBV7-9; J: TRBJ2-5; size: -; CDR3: CASDGVGGEETQYF; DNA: TGTGCCAGCGATGGCGTGGGAGGTGAAGAGACCCAGTACTTC
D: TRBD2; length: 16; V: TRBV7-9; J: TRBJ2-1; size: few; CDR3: CASSSVALAGLHEQFF; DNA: TGTGCCAGCAGCTCAGTGGCCCTAGCGGGACTACATGAGCAGTTCTTC
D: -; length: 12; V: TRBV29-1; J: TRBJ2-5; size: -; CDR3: CSVDRYEETQYF; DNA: TGCAGCGTCGACAGGTACGAAGAGACCCAGTACTTC
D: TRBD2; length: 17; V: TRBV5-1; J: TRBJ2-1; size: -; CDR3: CASSLVPGLAGGHEQFF; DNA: TGCGCCAGCAGCTTGGTACCCGGACTAGCGGGAGGCCATGAGCAGTTCTTC
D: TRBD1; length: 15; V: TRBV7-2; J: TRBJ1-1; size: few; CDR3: CASSPGDRRASEAFF; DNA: TGTGCCAGCAGCCCGGGGGACAGGAGGGCCTCTGAAGCTTTCTTT
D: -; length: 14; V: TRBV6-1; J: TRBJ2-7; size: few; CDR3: CASSPAPSLYEQYF; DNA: TGTGCCAGCAGCCCAGCACCATCGCTCTACGAGCAGTACTTC
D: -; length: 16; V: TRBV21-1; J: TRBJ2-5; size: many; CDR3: CASGPLAGGGGETQYF; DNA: TGTGCCAGCGGACCCCTAGCGGGAGGTGGGGGTGAGACCCAGTACTTC